The sequence of this T cell receptor (beta chain) was determined in a study of blood T cell repertoires in COVID-19. This clone was recorded a few times. Profiling relied on immunoSEQ multiplex PCR, and the TCRdb table lists in-frame clones only, not all of them. Of roughly 140,000 clones listed, approximately 81% are singletons. The source is a woman aged 55-70 years with COVID-19, enrolled during active disease. The sequenced material came from peripheral blood.

This CDR3 is CASALISRSPSGRAWNEQFF. The CDR3 DNA sequence: TGTGCTAGTGCCCTAATCTCTCGTTCTCCTAGCGGGAGGGCCTGGAATGAGCAGTTCTTC. J is TRBJ2-1 and V is TRBV12-5; 12 nucleotides agree with TRBD2. Germline CDR1 is LGHNT and CDR2 is FRNRAP. V was clipped by 7 bases and J by 7 bases; unmatched bases: 23. The CDR3 extends over 20 amino acids.